These 25 T cell receptor beta chains were sequenced from one sample in a study of Ad26.COV2.S vaccination and SARS-CoV-2 variants. Sequencing used immunoSEQ multiplex PCR; TCRdb keeps in-frame clones, though not all of them. Among about 180,000 clones listed, about 83% were seen once. Sample: peripheral blood, taken after recovery from COVID-19. The receptors here all came from a human donor who had recovered from COVID-19.

This sequence joins TRBV19 and TRBJ2-2; unclear D gene. The CDR3 has 14 amino acids. Germline V gene sequence: CDR1 LNHDA, CDR2 SQIVND (reference sequence). Trimming shortened V by 5 bases and J by 3 bases, and 10 bases separated the two germline ends. This CDR3 is CASSGLADTGELFF. In DNA, the CDR3 is TGTGCCAGTAGTGGGCTGGCGGACACCGGGGAGCTGTTTTTT.

The chain joins TRBV18 to TRBJ2-1; the D call may be TRBD1 or TRBD2 (5 bases each). CDR1 is KGHSH, CDR2 LQKENI, per germline. The CDR3 runs 13 residues. Deletions cut 2 bases from V and 9 bases from J, with 11 bases between. CDR3 amino acids: CASSPRGAGEQFF. CDR3 in DNA: TGTGCCAGCTCACCAAGAGGGGCGGGTGAGCAGTTCTTC.

The J gene is TRBJ2-6, the V gene TRBV5-1; 8 positions match TRBD2. Germline loops: CDR1 SGHRS, CDR2 YFSETQ. The V segment lost 0 bases and the J segment 0 bases; nucleotides outside the gene matches: 8. This CDR3 comprises 19 residues. The CDR3 DNA reads TGCGCCAGCAGCTTGGAAGGAACTAGCGGTTACTCTGGGGCCAACGTCCTGACTTTC. Encoded protein: CASSLEGTSGYSGANVLTF.

The rearrangement uses TRBV28 and TRBJ2-3, with 7 bases identical to TRBD1. Germline CDR1 and CDR2: MDHEN and SYDVKM. The V gene end was trimmed by 5 bases and the J gene end by 2 bases; junction bases not matched to a gene: 4. The length of the CDR3 is 14 residues. CDR3 nucleotide sequence: TGTGCCAGCAGTACGGACAGGATCACAGATACGCAGTATTTT. This sequence encodes CASSTDRITDTQYF.

As to this clone: Other DNA sequences from this sample encode an identical CDR3 as well. The rearrangement links TRBV9 to TRBJ1-4, with 8 positions matching TRBD1. Germline trimming cut 2 bases from V and 5 bases from J; bases unmatched to any gene: 2. CDR1 is SGDLS and CDR2 is YYNGEE in the germline V gene. CDR3 length equals 14 residues. This chain's CDR3 is CASSVGTGNEKLFF. CDR3 nucleotide sequence: TGTGCCAGCAGCGTCGGGACAGGAAATGAAAAACTGTTTTTT.

This clone was counted a few times. V gene TRBV5-5 combines with J gene TRBJ2-7; D ambiguous. The germline V and J ends were trimmed by 0 bases and 0 bases, with 10 bases remaining between them. Germline assignment: CDR1 SGHKS and CDR2 YYEKEE (reference sequence). This CDR3 has 15 amino acids. The DNA for the CDR3 is TGTGCCAGCAGCTTGGGTCGGGTCCTCTCCTACGAGCAGTACTTC. It translates to CASSLGRVLSYEQYF.

The sample holds one count of this clone. The chain employs TRBV23-1 and TRBJ1-2; TRBD1 might be the D (5 bases). TRBV23-1 is an open reading frame, and its role is uncertain. V lost 2 bases, J lost 4 bases, and 8 bases lay in between. The CDR3 length is 13 residues. CDR3 sequence: CASSQDRFYGYTF. In nucleotides, the CDR3 is TGCGCCAGCAGTCAAGACAGATTCTATGGCTACACCTTC.

The rearrangement joins TRBV2 to TRBJ2-2; TRBD2 matches at 12 bases. The CDR3 has 15 residues. CDR1 is SNHLY, CDR2 FYNNEI, per germline. After removal of 6 bases from V and 5 bases from J, the junction contained 4 bases not matched to a gene. The CDR3 DNA reads as TGTGCCAGCAGGGCCGGGACTAGCGGGACCGGGGAGCTGTTTTTT. Its translation: CASRAGTSGTGELFF.

V and J are TRBV19 and TRBJ1-1, with 10 bases fitting TRBD1. The V gene's germline CDR1 is LNHDA and CDR2 SQIVND (reference sequence). V was pared by 2 bases and J by 6 bases, with 9 bases of the junction left unmatched. This CDR3 contains 16 residues. The CDR3 here is CASSISGTGVRSEAFF. The CDR3 DNA follows: TGTGCCAGTAGTATAAGTGGGACAGGGGTTAGGTCTGAAGCTTTCTTT.

The chain links TRBV20-1 to TRBJ2-7; 10 bases align to TRBD2. This CDR3 is 15 amino acids long. The V gene end was trimmed by 3 bases and the J gene end by 6 bases; junction bases not matched to a gene: 11. Looked up from germline, CDR1 is DFQATT and CDR2 is SNEGSKA (reference sequence). The CDR3 here is CSASTPQREGTEQYF. The CDR3 DNA reads TGCAGTGCTAGTACGCCCCAGCGGGAGGGAACCGAGCAGTACTTC.

The rearrangement links TRBV7-7 to TRBJ2-7; 7 bases map to TRBD2. The germline gives CDR1 SSHAT, CDR2 FNYEAQ (reference sequence). V lost 1 base to trimming and J lost 5 bases; unmatched junction nucleotides: 26. The CDR3 totals 21 residues. The CDR3 region is CASSLVTVGTTTRIGLHEQYF. The CDR3 DNA reads TGTGCCAGCAGCTTAGTAACGGTCGGGACTACCACTCGAATTGGTCTTCACGAGCAGTACTTC.

In its sample, this clone was seen once. The chain links TRBV5-4 to TRBJ2-3; 11 bases line up with TRBD2. The CDR3 consists of 15 residues. Trimming cost V 4 bases and J 6 bases; bases outside gene matches: 7. Germline values: CDR1 SGHNT, CDR2 YYREEE (reference sequence). CDR3 loop: CASSGTSGPGDTQYF. CDR3 DNA sequence: TGTGCCAGCAGCGGGACTAGCGGCCCGGGGGATACGCAGTATTTT.

This chain connects TRBV27 to TRBJ1-1; D gene unclear. CDR3 length: 12 residues. Trimming stripped 1 base from V and 8 bases from J, with 8 bases between. Germline V gene data show CDR1 as MNHEY and CDR2 as SMNVEV (reference sequence). The CDR3 nucleotides are TGTGCCAGCAGTTTATACGGGTCCGAAGCTTTCTTT. It is translated as CASSLYGSEAFF.

This clone was seen a single time. The chain is built from TRBV19 and TRBJ1-2; 10 bases map to TRBD1. CDR3 length: 16 residues. The germline V gene has CDR1 LNHDA and CDR2 SQIVND (reference sequence). The junction had 9 bases not matched to a gene; V was cut back by 6 bases and J by 2 bases. The CDR3 nucleotides read TGTGCCAGTAGCCCATGTAAGGGACAGGGGAACTATGGCTACACCTTC. It specifies CASSPCKGQGNYGYTF.

The chain is built from TRBV2 and TRBJ2-1, with a possible D match to TRBD1 (6 bases). Trimming took off 4 bases at V and 5 bases at J, with 9 bases between the two ends. CDR3 length: 13 residues. Germline V gives CDR1 SNHLY, CDR2 FYNNEI. This chain's CDR3 is CASSAHRDNEQFF. The CDR3 nucleotides read TGTGCCAGCAGTGCTCACAGGGACAATGAGCAGTTCTTC. The whole variable domain, filled in from reference TRBV2 and TRBJ2-1, reads EPEVTQTPSHQVTQMGQEVILRCVPISNHLYFYWYRQILGQKVEFLVSFYNNEISEKSEIFDDQFSVERPDGSNFTLKIRSTKLEDSAMYFCASSAHRDNEQFFGPGTRLTVL.

This CDR3 reads CASSFLGGETQYF. The CDR3 coding sequence is TGTGCCAGCAGTTTTCTAGGAGGAGAGACCCAGTACTTC. This chain joins TRBV6-6 and TRBJ2-5; tentatively, D is TRBD2 (5 bases). In germline, CDR1 is MNHNY, CDR2 SVGAGI (reference sequence). Trimming took 4 bases from V and 4 from J, leaving 10 bases between them. The CDR3 consists of 13 residues.

The rearrangement links TRBV24-1 to TRBJ2-1; 8 bases match TRBD2. Looked up from germline, CDR1 is KGHDR and CDR2 is SFDVKD. The CDR3 spans 15 residues. Germline trimming cut 3 bases from V and 5 bases from J; bases unmatched to any gene: 5. The CDR3 here is CATSDTGGHNNEQFF. The CDR3 coding sequence is TGTGCCACCAGTGATACGGGGGGGCATAACAATGAGCAGTTCTTC.

This clone was observed a few times. The rearrangement uses TRBV11-2 and TRBJ1-6; D is undetermined. V gave up 0 bases and J gave up 9 bases, with 9 bases separating them. The CDR3 sequence is 14 residues long. The germline gives CDR1 SGHAT, CDR2 FQNNGV. The CDR3 sequence is CASSLDPQLSPLHF. DNA for the CDR3: TGTGCCAGCAGCTTAGATCCGCAGCTTTCACCCCTCCACTTT.

The chain has TRBV6-6 and TRBJ1-2; TRBD1 is a possible D gene (5 bases). The germline V gene has CDR1 MNHNY and CDR2 SVGAGI (reference sequence). Trimming cost V 6 bases and J 6 bases, with 11 bases left between them. The CDR3 is 12 amino acids. CDR3 protein: CASRRGGDGYTF. CDR3 bases: TGTGCCAGCAGACGTGGAGGGGATGGCTACACCTTC.

The gene calls are TRBV6-9 and TRBJ1-2; D is possibly TRBD1 (5 bases). The V end was cut by 3 bases, the J end by 2 bases, with 10 bases between. CDR1 and CDR2 (germline): MNHGY, SVAAGI. The CDR3 has 14 amino acids. The CDR3 sequence is CASSYPDRNYGYTF. DNA of the CDR3: TGTGCCAGCAGTTACCCCGACAGAAACTATGGCTACACCTTC.

This clone has just a few counts. This chain links TRBV2 with TRBJ2-1; D perhaps matches TRBD1 (6 bases). The CDR3 runs 13 residues. The germline gives CDR1 SNHLY, CDR2 FYNNEI. V was cut by 5 bases and J by 7 bases, with 12 bases left in between. CDR3: CASSPPRGNEQFF. The CDR3, as DNA: TGTGCCAGCAGTCCCCCCAGGGGAAATGAGCAGTTCTTC.

This sequence joins TRBV5-6 and TRBJ2-7; D perhaps matches TRBD1 (6 bases). The germline V gene has CDR1 SGHDT and CDR2 YYEEEE. Trimming cost V 5 bases and J 0 bases, with 12 bases left between them. There are 14 residues in the CDR3. Here the CDR3 DNA reads TGTGCCAGCAGTGGACAGTCTAGCTCCTACGAGCAGTACTTC. Translated, it gives CASSGQSSSYEQYF.

The chain links TRBV6-1 to TRBJ2-6; D not resolved. CDR1 MNHNS and CDR2 SASEGT come from the germline V gene. The V gene lost 2 bases and the J gene lost 3 bases, with 14 bases spanning the gap. The CDR3 length is 17 residues. In DNA form, the CDR3 reads TGTGCCAGCAGTGAATCCATTCTGTCTGGTGGGGCCAACGTCCTGACTTTC. Translation: CASSESILSGGANVLTF.

The V and J genes are TRBV4-1 and TRBJ1-2; D unclear. Germline V gene sequence: CDR1 MGHRA, CDR2 YSYEKL. V was trimmed by 0 bases and J by 7 bases, leaving 6 bases between them. CDR3 length: 12 amino acids. CDR3 in amino acids: CASSQEESGYTF. The CDR3 DNA reads TGCGCCAGCAGCCAAGAAGAGAGTGGCTACACCTTC.

The rearrangement uses TRBV9 and TRBJ1-6; D call uncertain. CDR3 size: 14 residues. Per the germline V gene, CDR1 is SGDLS and CDR2 is YYNGEE. Trimming cost V 3 bases and J 8 bases, with 12 bases left between them. The chain's CDR3 is CASSAGQSHSPLHF. The CDR3 nucleotides are TGTGCCAGCAGCGCCGGGCAATCCCATTCACCCCTCCACTTT.